What follows are 3 T cell receptor beta chains derived from one specimen sequenced in a study of long-term antiretroviral therapy in people with HIV. Version v3.0 of the immunoSEQ assay was performed at survey level. Assay used: immunoSEQ multiplex PCR; TCRdb lists only in-frame clones, some missing. The table includes roughly 20,000 clones, 78% detected once. The sample consisted of unsorted PBMCs, taken at the start of antiretroviral therapy, before treatment. These receptors were taken from a woman in her thirties or forties with HIV.

This CDR3 reads CASSKGASGGARVGDTQYF. In DNA form, the CDR3 reads TGTGCCAGCAGCAAAGGGGCTAGCGGGGGGGCCAGAGTAGGGGATACGCAGTATTTT. V gene TRBV9 combines with J gene TRBJ2-3; 12 bases match TRBD2. CDR1 SGDLS and CDR2 YYNGEE come from the germline V gene. The CDR3 contains 19 residues. J gave up 6 bases and V 4 bases, and 18 bases lay outside the gene matches.

This chain connects TRBV28 to TRBJ1-4, with a possible D match to TRBD1 (5 bases). Germline V gene sequence: CDR1 MDHEN, CDR2 SYDVKM. The CDR3 length is 17 residues. Trimming stripped 7 bases from V and 5 bases from J, with 23 bases between. This CDR3 is CASTEPTGAGLNEKLFF. The CDR3 nucleotides are TGTGCCAGCACCGAACCCACCGGGGCAGGCCTCAATGAAAAACTGTTTTTT.

Of note for this clone: Other DNA variants within this sample encode the same CDR3. This sequence joins TRBV4-1 and TRBJ2-7, with D hard to call. Germline loops: CDR1 MGHRA, CDR2 YSYEKL. With 3 bases removed from V and 2 bases from J, the gap between germline ends came to 17 bases. The CDR3 is made up of 16 amino acids. CDR3 amino acids: CASSQPGPPGAYEQYF. CDR3 in DNA: TGCGCCAGCAGCCAGCCAGGACCGCCGGGCGCCTACGAGCAGTACTTC.